The 10 T cell receptor beta chains given below trace back to one sample, sequenced in a study of blood T cells in healthy people across ages. Primers used in a second PCR of roughly 6 to 11 cycles were a sample-barcoded 5' primer and a J-beta primer mix. MiXCR was run by TCRdb on the 5' RACE reads, yielding one entry per CDR3 protein. The sample yields about 640,000 distinct CDR3 sequences, about 54% seen once. The sample was blood. The receptor set was obtained from a man aged 55-75 years in good health.

The J gene is TRBJ1-6, the V gene TRBV7-9; D ambiguous. This CDR3 has 16 residues. The germline gives CDR1 SEHNR, CDR2 FQNEAQ (reference sequence). V gave up 8 bases and J gave up 0 bases, with 14 bases separating them. CDR3 bases: TGTGCCAGCGGCCTCAGCGGGGACTCCTATAATTCACCCCTCCACTTT. Protein sequence: CASGLSGDSYNSPLHF.

The chain combines TRBV28 with TRBJ2-1, with TRBD2 matching over 12 bases. CDR1 and CDR2 (germline): MDHEN, SYDVKM. CDR3 length: 18 amino acids. Trimming removed 2 bases from V and 4 bases from J; junction bases left unmatched: 9. The CDR3 DNA follows: TGTGCCAGCAGTTTACCGACTAGCGGGGGAGGATTTTACAATGAGCAGTTCTTC. It translates to CASSLPTSGGGFYNEQFF.

This clonotype was counted between two and nine times. CDR3 DNA: TGCGCCAGCAGCTTGGTCCAGGGCCGAGAGACCCAGTACTTC. Residues: CASSLVQGRETQYF. The chain carries TRBV5-1 and TRBJ2-5; D perhaps matches TRBD1 (5 bases). The V and J ends lost 0 bases and 4 bases respectively, with 10 bases between them. The CDR3 consists of 14 residues. Germline CDR1 reads SGHRS; CDR2 reads YFSETQ.

This sequence joins TRBV20-1 and TRBJ2-4; D possibly corresponds to TRBD2 (6 bases). The J call may not be correct, given that the DNA end is closer to TRBJ2-7. This CDR3 spans 15 amino acids. Looked up from germline, CDR1 is DFQATT and CDR2 is SNEGSKA (reference sequence). CDR3 sequence (DNA): TGCAGTGCTAGAGTTGGGGGGAAAGAAACCTACGAGCAGTACTTC. Protein sequence: CSARVGGKETYEQYF.

The chain uses TRBV7-2 and TRBJ1-2; 7 bases line up with TRBD1. The V gene end was trimmed by 7 bases and the J gene end by 8 bases; junction bases not matched to a gene: 13. In germline, CDR1 is SGHTA, CDR2 FQGNSA. The CDR3 spans 14 residues. The CDR3 coding sequence is TGTGCCAGCACCCGGGACAGCCGGGCGGGGGGCTACACCTTC. Translation gives CASTRDSRAGGYTF.

V and J are TRBV3-1 and TRBJ2-3; the D is unclear. Looked up from germline, CDR1 is LGHDT and CDR2 is YNNKEL (reference sequence). Trimming left V 8 bases short and J 3 bases short, with 12 bases between. CDR3 size: 13 residues. The CDR3 nucleotides are TGTGCCAGCTTCGCCCGGAGTACAGATACGCAGTATTTT. It encodes CASFARSTDTQYF.

V gene TRBV25-1 combines with J gene TRBJ1-1; 8 bases agree with TRBD1. V shed 5 bases, J shed 1 base, and the junction held 6 bases outside the gene matches. This CDR3 is built from 15 residues. The V gene's germline CDR1 is MGHDK and CDR2 SYGVNS. CDR3 region: CASSPEGQGNTEAFF. DNA of the CDR3: TGTGCCAGCAGTCCTGAAGGACAGGGGAACACTGAAGCTTTCTTT.

This chain connects TRBV3-1 to TRBJ2-1; the match to TRBD1 covers 8 bases. Germline CDR1 is LGHDT and CDR2 is YNNKEL (reference sequence). V dropped 1 base and J dropped 8; count of bases not matched to a gene: 7. The CDR3 is made up of 15 amino acids. CDR3 residues: CASSQGVQGGDEQFF. The CDR3 coding sequence is TGTGCCAGCAGCCAAGGAGTACAGGGGGGTGATGAGCAGTTCTTC.

CDR3 sequence reads: CASSGTGEGYGYTF. DNA for the CDR3: TGTGCCAGCAGCGGGACAGGGGAGGGGTATGGCTACACCTTC. V and J are TRBV2 and TRBJ1-2, with 10 nucleotides matching TRBD1. Germline V gene lookup returns CDR1 SNHLY and CDR2 FYNNEI. This CDR3 is 14 amino acids long. J was trimmed by 5 bases and V by 6 bases; bases with no gene match: 6.

The chain carries TRBV10-3 and TRBJ2-5; TRBD1 might be the D (5 bases). Germline CDR1 and CDR2: ENHRY and SYGVKD. The CDR3 sequence is 11 residues long. With 2 bases removed from V and 9 bases from J, the gap between germline ends came to 7 bases. The CDR3 reads CAISETGAQYF. CDR3 nucleotides: TGTGCCATCAGTGAGACAGGCGCCCAGTACTTC.